Listed below are T cell receptor beta chains from one sample, sequenced in a study of blood T cell repertoires in COVID-19. Repertoires were generated with immunoSEQ multiplex PCR, while TCRdb's copy carries only in-frame clones and drops some. The sample yields 95,000 to 110,000 clones, 87% seen once. What was sequenced was peripheral blood. The receptor source for this set is a man in his fifties or sixties with acute or convalescent COVID-19. Both conserved end residues are part of each CDR3. The order of the fields is J gene, D gene, V gene, clone size, CDR3 protein, CDR3 DNA. The D gene is left open where the match is weak. A row's size may be missing; if present it is once, few, many or a size class.

TRBJ1-4	TRBD1	TRBV4-1	-	CASSLGQGVEKLFF	TGCGCCAGCAGCCTCGGACAGGGAGTTGAAAAACTGTTTTTT
TRBJ1-2	TRBD1	TRBV3-1/TRBV3-2	few	CASSPRQGIYGYTF	TGTGCCAGCAGCCCTCGACAGGGGATCTATGGCTACACCTTC
TRBJ1-6	-	TRBV5-4	-	CASSLESSGHNSPLHF	TGTGCCAGCAGCTTGGAGTCCTCAGGGCATAATTCACCCCTCCACTTT
TRBJ2-7	-	TRBV5-1	-	CASSLLAVPGTIYEQYF	TGCGCCAGCAGCTTGCTCGCGGTGCCAGGGACAATCTACGAGCAGTACTTC
TRBJ2-7	TRBD1	TRBV15	-	CATSAEQGAVSYEQYF	TGTGCCACCAGCGCCGAACAGGGGGCGGTCTCCTACGAGCAGTACTTC
TRBJ2-5	-	TRBV11-3	-	CASSLEGRQETQYF	TGTGCCAGCAGCTTAGAGGGGCGGCAAGAGACCCAGTACTTC
TRBJ1-5	-	TRBV12-3/TRBV12-4	-	CASSDSYQPQHF	TGTGCCAGCAGTGACAGTTATCAGCCCCAGCATTTT
TRBJ2-1	TRBD2	TRBV5-4	-	CASSFGLADSYNEQFF	TGTGCCAGCAGCTTCGGACTAGCGGACTCCTACAATGAGCAGTTCTTC
TRBJ2-7	-	TRBV5-4	-	CASTPGGQTPSEQYF	TGTGCCAGCACCCCCGGGGGACAGACGCCGTCCGAGCAGTACTTC
TRBJ1-5	-	TRBV7-9	few	CASSAGGGQPQHF	TGTGCCAGCAGCGCCGGGGGTGGACAGCCCCAGCATTTT
TRBJ1-1	-	TRBV23-1	-	CASSQSNRVNTEAFF	TGCGCCAGCAGTCAATCTAACAGGGTGAACACTGAAGCTTTCTTT
TRBJ1-5	-	TRBV24-1	-	CATSGGRGTHQPQHF	TGTGCCACCAGTGGCGGCAGGGGAACCCATCAGCCCCAGCATTTT
TRBJ2-7	TRBD2	TRBV7-9	once	CASSSGTSGGSEQYF	TGTGCCAGCAGCTCAGGGACTAGCGGAGGGTCCGAGCAGTACTTC
TRBJ2-2	-	TRBV2	-	CASSRQGGDGELFF	TGTGCCAGCAGTCGACAGGGAGGAGACGGGGAGCTGTTTTTT
TRBJ2-7	-	TRBV11-1	once	CASSLVGTSSYEQYF	TGTGCCAGCAGCTTAGTGGGCACTAGCTCCTACGAGCAGTACTTC
TRBJ1-6	-	TRBV27	-	CASRSGTPSSPLHF	TGTGCCAGCAGATCCGGGACTCCCTCTTCACCCCTCCACTTT
TRBJ1-5	-	TRBV4-1	-	CASSQEGRGANQPQHF	TGCGCCAGCAGCCAAGAGGGCAGGGGAGCCAATCAGCCCCAGCATTTT
TRBJ2-7	TRBD2	TRBV18	-	CASSPLAGVGYEQYF	TGTGCCAGCTCACCCCTAGCGGGAGTAGGGTACGAGCAGTACTTC
TRBJ2-7	TRBD2	TRBV4-2	-	CASSEPSGRASYEQYF	TGTGCCAGCAGCGAACCTAGCGGGAGGGCCTCTTACGAGCAGTACTTC
TRBJ1-1	-	TRBV7-9	-	CASSLDRDTEAFF	TGTGCCAGCAGCTTAGACAGGGATACTGAAGCTTTCTTT
TRBJ1-4	TRBD1	TRBV30	-	CAWSVGQGPFFVKLFF	TGTGCCTGGAGTGTGGGACAGGGACCTTTTTTCGTAAAACTGTTTTTT
TRBJ2-2	TRBD2	TRBV4-2	-	CASSQDLAGGPTGELFF	TGTGCCAGCAGCCAAGATCTAGCGGGAGGGCCCACCGGGGAGCTGTTTTTT
TRBJ2-1	TRBD2	TRBV19	-	CASNGLAGRNEQFF	TGTGCCAGTAATGGGCTAGCGGGACGCAATGAGCAGTTCTTC
TRBJ2-7	-	TRBV7-9	-	CASRPAQGGSYEQYF	TGTGCCAGCAGACCCGCCCAGGGAGGTTCCTACGAGCAGTACTTC
TRBJ1-4	TRBD1	TRBV28	-	CASSRQGKGNEKLFF	TGTGCCAGCAGTAGACAGGGGAAGGGTAATGAAAAACTGTTTTTT
TRBJ2-1	-	TRBV11-2	-	CASSLDRDWINEQFF	TGTGCCAGCAGCTTAGACAGGGACTGGATTAATGAGCAGTTCTTC
TRBJ2-5	TRBD2	TRBV30	-	CAWSVAGLAGGLHPYRETQYF	TGTGCCTGGAGTGTGGCGGGACTAGCGGGAGGGCTACACCCATACAGGGAGACCCAGTACTTC
TRBJ1-5	-	TRBV4-1	-	CASSQDAIQPQHF	TGCGCCAGCAGCCAAGATGCGATTCAGCCCCAGCATTTT
TRBJ2-1	TRBD1	TRBV19	-	CASSSGTVNEQFF	TGTGCCAGTAGTTCCGGGACAGTAAATGAGCAGTTCTTC
TRBJ2-5	TRBD1	TRBV29-1	-	CSVVAGAGGALGQETQYF	TGCAGCGTTGTGGCTGGGGCAGGGGGCGCATTGGGTCAAGAGACCCAGTACTTC
TRBJ1-2	-	TRBV6-2/TRBV6-3	-	CASSYGRGYTF	TGTGCCAGCAGTTATGGCAGGGGCTACACCTTC
TRBJ2-1	TRBD2	TRBV3-1/TRBV3-2	-	CASSRWGGVGEQFF	TGTGCCAGCAGTAGATGGGGAGGGGTTGGGGAGCAGTTCTTC
TRBJ1-4	TRBD1	TRBV10-2	few	CASSPGTGREKLFF	TGCGCCAGCAGTCCCGGGACAGGGAGGGAAAAACTGTTTTTT
TRBJ2-1	-	TRBV5-1	-	CASSQGHRGYTNEQFF	TGCGCCAGCAGCCAAGGCCATAGGGGGTATACGAATGAGCAGTTCTTC
TRBJ2-2	-	TRBV7-7	once	CASSEGNGQMNTGELFF	TGTGCCAGCAGCGAAGGGAATGGACAGATGAACACCGGGGAGCTGTTTTTT
TRBJ2-7	TRBD2	TRBV28	-	CASSTLPSGSLVQKQYF	TGTGCCAGCAGTACCCTCCCCAGCGGGAGCCTTGTTCAGAAGCAGTACTTC
TRBJ2-5	-	TRBV25-1	-	CASIESGTQYF	TGTGCCAGCATAGAGTCAGGGACCCAGTACTTC
TRBJ2-7	TRBD1	TRBV18	-	CASSLGTGGYEQYF	TGTGCCAGCTCACTGGGGACAGGGGGCTACGAGCAGTACTTC
TRBJ2-5	-	TRBV6-5	few	CASSRGLVQETQYF	TGTGCCAGCAGTCGGGGGTTGGTCCAAGAGACCCAGTACTTC
TRBJ1-2	-	TRBV2	-	CASSTPEAGLYGYTF	TGTGCCAGCAGTACCCCTGAGGCAGGACTCTATGGCTACACCTTC
TRBJ1-5	-	TRBV19	-	CASSISGYQPQHF	TGTGCCAGTAGTATCAGCGGGTATCAGCCCCAGCATTTT
TRBJ1-1	-	TRBV6-1	-	CASSEPRLGGNTEAFF	TGTGCCAGCAGTGAACCTAGGTTGGGGGGTAACACTGAAGCTTTCTTT
TRBJ1-1	-	TRBV11-3	-	CASSLEQNTEAFF	TGTGCCAGCAGCTTAGAACAGAACACTGAAGCTTTCTTT
TRBJ1-6	-	TRBV3-1/TRBV3-2	-	CASSQAPSGTPLHF	TGTGCCAGCAGCCAAGCGCCGTCCGGGACACCCCTCCACTTT
TRBJ2-7	TRBD2	TRBV11-2	-	CASSLRFTKRESSEQYF	TGTGCCAGCAGCTTAAGGTTTACAAAGCGGGAGTCTAGTGAGCAGTACTTC
TRBJ2-1	-	TRBV5-5	-	CASSLAWTLNEQFF	TGTGCCAGCAGCTTGGCTTGGACACTCAATGAGCAGTTCTTC
TRBJ1-6	-	TRBV19	-	CASSEGGNSPLHF	TGTGCCAGTTCTGAGGGCGGGAATTCACCCCTCCACTTT
TRBJ1-1	-	TRBV12-3/TRBV12-4	-	CASSFHYTEAFF	TGTGCCAGCAGTTTCCACTACACTGAAGCTTTCTTT
TRBJ2-2	TRBD1	TRBV28	-	CATYDRGFTGELFF	TGTGCCACCTATGACAGGGGGTTCACCGGGGAGCTGTTTTTT
TRBJ2-3	TRBD2	TRBV6-5	-	CASRPTSGTDTQYF	TGTGCCAGCAGACCGACTAGCGGCACAGATACGCAGTATTTT
TRBJ2-5	-	TRBV5-1	-	CASSGAPGETQYF	TGCGCCAGCTCAGGGGCCCCTGGGGAGACCCAGTACTTC
TRBJ2-2	TRBD2	TRBV6-6	-	CASNEREGMAGELFF	TGTGCCAGCAATGAGCGGGAGGGAATGGCCGGGGAGCTGTTTTTT